Presented here are 6 T cell receptor beta chains from one specimen sequenced in a study of cytomegalovirus exposure and HLA in healthy donors. PCR amplification relied on 60 Vbeta primers (plus 13 Jbeta primers). Using immunoSEQ multiplex PCR, the repertoire was profiled, and TCRdb retains in-frame clones only, with some absent. The table lists some 150,000 clones, 70% to 80% of them singletons, with more than 3% in the top ten. The sequenced sample was PBMCs. The receptors shown here come from a man in his thirties or forties in good health and CMV-seropositive.

The rearrangement joins TRBV10-3 to TRBJ1-2; 9 nucleotides line up with TRBD1. Germline assignment: CDR1 ENHRY and CDR2 SYGVKD. The CDR3 totals 15 residues. Trimming took 2 bases from V and 5 from J; bases not matched to a gene: 6. The CDR3 reads CAISEKDRGRYGYTF. CDR3 bases: TGTGCCATCAGTGAGAAGGACAGGGGAAGATATGGCTACACCTTC.

This chain links TRBV7-2 with TRBJ2-2; 7 bases agree with TRBD2. The V gene's germline CDR1 is SGHTA and CDR2 FQGNSA. J was trimmed by 1 base and V by 4 bases; bases with no gene match: 12. The CDR3 sequence is 18 residues long. This CDR3 reads CASSYNPLAVLNTGELFF. CDR3 coding DNA: TGTGCCAGCAGCTATAACCCCCTAGCGGTGCTGAACACCGGGGAGCTGTTTTTT.

For the CDR3, the DNA is TGTGCCAGCAGTTTCCCCCGAACAGCTGCCAACACTGAAGCTTTCTTT. This translates into CASSFPRTAANTEAFF. J is TRBJ1-1 and V is TRBV28, with D unclear. Trimming removed 3 bases at V and 2 bases at J, with 16 bases between. This CDR3 comprises 16 residues. In germline, CDR1 is MDHEN, CDR2 SYDVKM.

This clone was counted a few times. The V gene is TRBV6-5, the J gene TRBJ2-7, with D maybe TRBD2 (5 bases). Germline lookup yields CDR1 MNHEY and CDR2 SVGAGI. Trimming left V 5 bases short and J 4 bases short, with 9 bases between. This CDR3 contains 12 residues. CDR3 nucleotides: TGTGCCAGCAGTGACCCGGGGTACGAGCAGTACTTC. It encodes CASSDPGYEQYF.

As to this clone: The sample has other DNA sequences that encode this CDR3 too. This chain connects TRBV4-1 to TRBJ2-7; the match to TRBD1 covers 7 bases. CDR1 MGHRA and CDR2 YSYEKL come from the germline V gene. V was clipped by 3 bases and J by 2 bases; unmatched bases: 4. This CDR3 has 14 amino acids. CDR3 amino acids: CASSQVQGAYEQYF. The CDR3 DNA follows: TGCGCCAGCAGCCAGGTTCAGGGGGCCTACGAGCAGTACTTC.

The genes are TRBV5-6 and TRBJ2-7; 10 bases match TRBD2. Per germline, CDR1 SGHDT and CDR2 YYEEEE. V trimming: 0 bases; J trimming: 0 bases; junction bases outside the gene matches: 6. This CDR3 region has 17 residues. CDR3 in amino acids: CASSLVPSGGSSYEQYF. Here the CDR3 DNA reads TGTGCCAGCAGCTTGGTTCCTAGCGGGGGATCCTCCTACGAGCAGTACTTC.